Listed below are T cell receptor beta chains from one sample, sequenced in a study of cytomegalovirus exposure and HLA in healthy donors. Some clones are missing from TCRdb's copy, which holds only in-frame ones; the method was immunoSEQ multiplex PCR. There are about 220,000 clones in the sample; over 80% occur only once, and 1.1% lies in the top ten. Sample: PBMCs. Receptors were obtained from a woman aged 18 to 35 in good health and CMV-seronegative. CDR3s include the opening cysteine and the closing phenylalanine or tryptophan. D genes are given only for firm matches. Rows may omit the clone size; those that give it use once, few, many or a size class.

D gene: .
clone size: .
V gene: TRBV6-1
CDR3 length: 13
J gene: TRBJ1-2
CDR3 protein: CASSPPTYYGYTF
CDR3 DNA: TGTGCCAGCAGCCCTCCAACATACTATGGCTACACCTTC

D gene: TRBD1
clone size: .
V gene: TRBV7-2
CDR3 length: 13
J gene: TRBJ1-4
CDR3 protein: CASSLTGGEKLFF
CDR3 DNA: TGTGCCAGCAGCCTTACAGGGGGGGAAAAACTGTTTTTT

D gene: TRBD1
clone size: .
V gene: TRBV5-8
CDR3 length: 16
J gene: TRBJ1-2
CDR3 protein: CASSLKGAPPNYGYTF
CDR3 DNA: TGTGCCAGCAGCTTAAAGGGGGCGCCTCCTAACTATGGCTACACCTTC

D gene: TRBD2
clone size: .
V gene: TRBV27
CDR3 length: 16
J gene: TRBJ2-3
CDR3 protein: CASSFRLAGVTDTQYF
CDR3 DNA: TGTGCCAGCAGTTTCCGGCTAGCGGGAGTTACAGATACGCAGTATTTT

D gene: .
clone size: .
V gene: TRBV7-2
CDR3 length: 13
J gene: TRBJ1-4
CDR3 protein: CASRSLPGEKLFF
CDR3 DNA: TGTGCCAGCAGATCCCTACCGGGGGAAAAACTGTTTTTT

D gene: .
clone size: .
V gene: TRBV7-7
CDR3 length: 17
J gene: TRBJ2-2
CDR3 protein: CASSLALDITNTGELFF
CDR3 DNA: TGTGCTAGCAGCTTAGCCTTGGACATTACGAACACCGGGGAGCTGTTTTTT

D gene: TRBD1
clone size: .
V gene: TRBV6-6
CDR3 length: 13
J gene: TRBJ1-5
CDR3 protein: CASRGTGAQPQHF
CDR3 DNA: TGTGCCAGCAGAGGGACAGGGGCTCAGCCCCAGCATTTT

D gene: TRBD1
clone size: .
V gene: TRBV2
CDR3 length: 17
J gene: TRBJ1-5
CDR3 protein: CASRHDRGRLSNQPQHF
CDR3 DNA: TGTGCCAGCAGGCATGACAGGGGAAGGTTAAGCAATCAGCCCCAGCATTTT

D gene: .
clone size: .
V gene: TRBV5-1
CDR3 length: 14
J gene: TRBJ1-5
CDR3 protein: CASSLSGGNQPQHF
CDR3 DNA: TGCGCCAGCAGTTTGTCAGGGGGCAATCAGCCCCAGCATTTT

D gene: TRBD2
clone size: .
V gene: TRBV27
CDR3 length: 17
J gene: TRBJ2-7
CDR3 protein: CASSFLASGRRASEQYF
CDR3 DNA: TGTGCCAGCAGTTTTCTGGCTAGCGGGAGAAGGGCCTCCGAGCAGTACTTC

D gene: .
clone size: .
V gene: TRBV5-1
CDR3 length: 17
J gene: TRBJ2-7
CDR3 protein: CASSLLPRQPSSYEQYF
CDR3 DNA: TGCGCCAGCAGCTTACTACCCAGACAGCCCAGCTCCTACGAGCAGTACTTC

D gene: .
clone size: .
V gene: TRBV27
CDR3 length: 16
J gene: TRBJ1-1
CDR3 protein: CASSSGDLGPGFEAFF
CDR3 DNA: TGTGCCAGCAGTTCAGGGGATTTGGGCCCCGGGTTTGAAGCTTTCTTT

D gene: TRBD1
clone size: .
V gene: TRBV28
CDR3 length: 14
J gene: TRBJ2-2
CDR3 protein: CASRDRTNTGELFF
CDR3 DNA: TGTGCCAGCAGGGACAGGACGAACACCGGGGAGCTGTTTTTT

D gene: .
clone size: .
V gene: TRBV11-3
CDR3 length: 13
J gene: TRBJ1-3
CDR3 protein: CASSHRTGNTIYF
CDR3 DNA: TGTGCCAGCAGCCACCGGACAGGAAACACCATATATTTT

D gene: .
clone size: .
V gene: TRBV19
CDR3 length: 15
J gene: TRBJ1-5
CDR3 protein: CASSAGLQSNQPQHF
CDR3 DNA: TGTGCCAGTAGTGCCGGACTCCAAAGCAATCAGCCCCAGCATTTT

D gene: TRBD2
clone size: .
V gene: TRBV9
CDR3 length: 14
J gene: TRBJ2-1
CDR3 protein: CASSPDRMTSGKIF
CDR3 DNA: TGTGCCAGCAGCCCTGACAGGATGACTAGCGGGAAGATCTTC

D gene: .
clone size: once
V gene: TRBV11-2
CDR3 length: 14
J gene: TRBJ1-1
CDR3 protein: CASSLTTGNTEAFF
CDR3 DNA: TGTGCCAGCAGCCTAACCACAGGGAACACTGAAGCTTTCTTT

D gene: .
clone size: .
V gene: TRBV6-5
CDR3 length: 14
J gene: TRBJ2-5
CDR3 protein: CASSYSRGQETQYF
CDR3 DNA: TGTGCCAGCAGTTACTCGAGGGGGCAAGAGACCCAGTACTTC

D gene: .
clone size: .
V gene: TRBV4-1
CDR3 length: 13
J gene: TRBJ1-5
CDR3 protein: CASSRGENQPQHF
CDR3 DNA: TGCGCCAGCAGCCGCGGAGAGAATCAGCCCCAGCATTTT

D gene: TRBD2
clone size: .
V gene: TRBV27
CDR3 length: 13
J gene: TRBJ2-5
CDR3 protein: CASSLSGSGRAHF
CDR3 DNA: TGTGCCAGCAGTTTATCTGGGAGCGGGAGGGCCCACTTC

D gene: TRBD2
clone size: .
V gene: TRBV5-6
CDR3 length: 13
J gene: TRBJ2-7
CDR3 protein: CASSLVGGYEQYF
CDR3 DNA: TGTGCCAGCAGCTTGGTGGGGGGGTACGAGCAGTACTTC

D gene: TRBD2
clone size: .
V gene: TRBV6-6
CDR3 length: 15
J gene: TRBJ2-1
CDR3 protein: CASSRLAEDYNEQFF
CDR3 DNA: TGTGCCAGCAGCCGACTAGCGGAGGACTACAATGAGCAGTTCTTC

D gene: .
clone size: .
V gene: TRBV9
CDR3 length: 12
J gene: TRBJ1-2
CDR3 protein: CASSVTAYGYTF
CDR3 DNA: TGTGCCAGCAGCGTGACAGCATATGGCTACACCTTC

D gene: .
clone size: once
V gene: TRBV29-1
CDR3 length: 14
J gene: TRBJ1-2
CDR3 protein: CSVEAPGEPYGYTF
CDR3 DNA: TGCAGCGTTGAAGCCCCAGGGGAACCTTATGGCTACACCTTC

D gene: .
clone size: .
V gene: TRBV2
CDR3 length: 12
J gene: TRBJ1-1
CDR3 protein: CATGKERTEAFF
CDR3 DNA: TGTGCCACCGGCAAGGAGAGGACTGAAGCTTTCTTT

D gene: TRBD1
clone size: once
V gene: TRBV7-9
CDR3 length: 15
J gene: TRBJ2-7
CDR3 protein: CASSLRTGESYEQYF
CDR3 DNA: TGTGCCAGCAGCCTACGGACAGGGGAGTCCTACGAGCAGTACTTC

D gene: TRBD1
clone size: .
V gene: TRBV28
CDR3 length: 11
J gene: TRBJ2-4
CDR3 protein: CASEDRTIQYF
CDR3 DNA: TGTGCCAGCGAGGACAGGACCATTCAGTACTTC

D gene: TRBD2
clone size: .
V gene: TRBV14
CDR3 length: 18
J gene: TRBJ2-7
CDR3 protein: CASSQELAGSPPSYEQYF
CDR3 DNA: TGTGCCAGCAGCCAAGAACTAGCGGGCTCCCCTCCTTCCTACGAGCAGTACTTC

D gene: TRBD1
clone size: once
V gene: TRBV18
CDR3 length: 15
J gene: TRBJ1-5
CDR3 protein: CASSIPGQGGQPQHF
CDR3 DNA: TGTGCCAGCTCAATTCCGGGACAGGGAGGTCAGCCCCAGCATTTT

D gene: .
clone size: .
V gene: TRBV29-1
CDR3 length: 11
J gene: TRBJ2-1
CDR3 protein: CSVGSRNEQFF
CDR3 DNA: TGCAGCGTCGGGAGTAGGAATGAGCAGTTCTTC

D gene: .
clone size: .
V gene: TRBV7-8
CDR3 length: 14
J gene: TRBJ1-1
CDR3 protein: CASIESGPAAGAFF
CDR3 DNA: TGTGCCAGCATAGAGTCCGGGCCCGCGGCGGGAGCTTTCTTT

D gene: TRBD1
clone size: .
V gene: TRBV5-1
CDR3 length: 15
J gene: TRBJ2-5
CDR3 protein: CASSSAQGQGETQYF
CDR3 DNA: TGCGCCAGCAGCTCAGCACAGGGGCAGGGAGAGACCCAGTACTTC

D gene: .
clone size: .
V gene: TRBV5-6
CDR3 length: 16
J gene: TRBJ2-1
CDR3 protein: CASSSPLPREYNEQFF
CDR3 DNA: TGTGCCAGCAGCTCACCACTACCACGAGAATACAATGAGCAGTTCTTC

D gene: TRBD2
clone size: .
V gene: TRBV29-1
CDR3 length: 14
J gene: TRBJ2-5
CDR3 protein: CSVEGRASWETQYF
CDR3 DNA: TGCAGCGTTGAGGGGAGGGCCTCATGGGAGACCCAGTACTTC

D gene: .
clone size: .
V gene: TRBV27
CDR3 length: 14
J gene: TRBJ1-2
CDR3 protein: CASSLNRVGYGYTF
CDR3 DNA: TGTGCCAGCAGTTTAAACAGGGTCGGCTATGGCTACACCTTC

D gene: .
clone size: .
V gene: TRBV18
CDR3 length: 15
J gene: TRBJ1-5
CDR3 protein: CASSPYRPGNQPQHF
CDR3 DNA: TGTGCCAGCTCACCTTACCGACCGGGGAATCAGCCCCAGCATTTT

D gene: TRBD2
clone size: .
V gene: TRBV29-1
CDR3 length: 17
J gene: TRBJ2-6
CDR3 protein: CSVARLAGESGANVLTF
CDR3 DNA: TGCAGCGTTGCGCGACTAGCGGGAGAGTCTGGGGCCAACGTCCTGACTTTC

D gene: TRBD2
clone size: .
V gene: TRBV13
CDR3 length: 14
J gene: TRBJ2-3
CDR3 protein: CASSLGTSVVTQYF
CDR3 DNA: TGTGCCAGCAGCTTAGGGACTAGCGTTGTTACGCAGTATTTT

D gene: .
clone size: .
V gene: TRBV7-6
CDR3 length: 15
J gene: TRBJ1-3
CDR3 protein: CASSLEDSSGNTIYF
CDR3 DNA: TGTGCCAGCAGCTTAGAAGACAGCTCTGGAAACACCATATATTTT

D gene: TRBD2
clone size: once
V gene: TRBV9
CDR3 length: 18
J gene: TRBJ2-7
CDR3 protein: CASSVDPLAGVLGGEQYF
CDR3 DNA: TGTGCCAGCAGCGTAGACCCCCTAGCGGGAGTCCTCGGCGGCGAGCAGTACTTC